The 7 T cell receptor beta chains in this list originate from one sample, sequenced in a study of beta chain features in type 1 diabetes (dated by TCRdb to the late 2010s). Broad study findings and their caveats: In all four CD4+ subsets, TCRB CDR3 length was moderately but significantly shorter in type 1 diabetes patients.

Antigens for these TCRs are unknown. Library generation was performed with the immunoSEQ multiplex PCR assay. The High Capacity cDNA Reverse Transcription Kit was used to reverse transcribe all of the isolated RNA, meaning that expressed TCRB transcripts were what got sequenced. What TCRdb holds here is the immuneACCESS table cut down to in-frame rearrangements. Part of the clones is not present; checked against another copy, under half of the missing clones reflect an unresolved V gene, and the others are unexplained. In all, the sample holds some 47,000 clones, and just under 45% of those were seen once. The ten most abundant clones make up 0.1% to 0.15% of the sample. Sequencing used stem cell memory CD4+ T cells from blood. The intended sense of this specimen's cell subset or site label: stem cell-like memory CD4+ T cells. All receptors derive from a man aged 25 to 40 with type 1 diabetes.

The chain carries TRBV7-2 and TRBJ2-5; D is possibly TRBD1 (5 bases). The CDR3 loop spans 14 amino acids. Trimming cost V 5 bases and J 5 bases, with 15 bases left between them. Germline V gene lookup returns CDR1 SGHTA and CDR2 FQGNSA. CDR3 nucleotides: TGTGCCAGCAGCAGCAGTACAGGTGTTGAGACCCAGTACTTC. This codes for CASSSSTGVETQYF. The full variable domain, completed using reference TRBV7-2 and TRBJ2-5, is GAGVSQSPSNKVTEKGKDVELRCDPISGHTALYWYRQSLGQGLEFLIYFQGNSAPDKSGLPSDRFSAERTGGSVSTLTIQRTQQEDSAVYLCASSSSTGVETQYFGPGTRLLVL.

The chain has TRBV7-9 and TRBJ2-7, with D perhaps matching TRBD1 (6 bases). Trimming removed 5 bases from V and 2 bases from J, with 10 bases in between. The CDR3 runs 13 residues. Germline loops: CDR1 SEHNR, CDR2 FQNEAQ (reference sequence). The CDR3 nucleotides are TGTGCCAGCAGCCCCGAGGGGGCCTACGAGCAGTACTTC. Its protein is CASSPEGAYEQYF.

The sample holds one count of this clone. The genes are TRBV5-1 and TRBJ1-4, with a weak D call TRBD1 (5 bases). Germline values: CDR1 SGHRS, CDR2 YFSETQ. The CDR3 is 14 residues long. The V end was cut by 0 bases, the J end by 5 bases, with 8 bases between. The CDR3 spells CASSLVAGNEKLFF. DNA of the CDR3: TGCGCCAGCAGCTTGGTGGCAGGGAATGAAAAACTGTTTTTT. The entire variable domain, with the rest obtained from reference TRBV5-1 and TRBJ1-4, is as follows: KAGVTQTPRYLIKTRGQQVTLSCSPISGHRSVSWYQQTPGQGLQFLFEYFSETQRNKGNFPGRFSGRQFSNSRSEMNVSTLELGDSALYLCASSLVAGNEKLFFGSGTQLSVL.

This clone turned up a few times. The chain joins TRBV7-9 to TRBJ2-5, with D possibly matching TRBD1 (5 bases). V dropped 5 bases and J dropped 2 bases, with 18 bases sitting between them. This CDR3 has 16 amino acids. The germline CDR1 and CDR2 sequences are SEHNR and FQNEAQ (reference sequence). The CDR3 loop reads CASSTRGGASQETQYF. The CDR3, as DNA: TGTGCCAGCAGCACGAGAGGTGGGGCGAGTCAAGAGACCCAGTACTTC.

The chain joins TRBV2 to TRBJ2-7; 7 bases agree with TRBD1. CDR1 SNHLY and CDR2 FYNNEI come from the germline V gene. The CDR3 totals 15 residues. V was pared by 6 bases and J by 5 bases, with 13 bases of the junction left unmatched. The CDR3, as DNA: TGTGCCAGCAGCCTAGAGGGGGCCCGGATCAACGAGCAGTACTTC. Amino acid sequence: CASSLEGARINEQYF.

The rearrangement uses TRBV29-1 and TRBJ2-3, with TRBD2 matching over 9 bases. V shed 4 bases, J shed 1 base, and the junction held 9 bases outside the gene matches. The CDR3 is made up of 16 amino acids. The V gene's germline CDR1 is SQVTM and CDR2 ANQGSEA. The CDR3 sequence is CSVGGVAGVGTDTQYF. The CDR3 nucleotides read TGCAGCGTTGGGGGGGTAGCGGGAGTTGGCACAGATACGCAGTATTTT.

The sample holds a few counts of this clone. The chain recombines TRBV21-1 with TRBJ2-5; the listed D gene, TRBD1, was not tested against the DNA. TRBV21-1 corresponds to a pseudogene. The CDR3 is 15 residues long. CDR3 nucleotides: TGTGCCAGCAGCAAAGACCCCAGGGGCCGAGAGACCCAGTACTTC. Residues: CASSKDPRGRETQYF.